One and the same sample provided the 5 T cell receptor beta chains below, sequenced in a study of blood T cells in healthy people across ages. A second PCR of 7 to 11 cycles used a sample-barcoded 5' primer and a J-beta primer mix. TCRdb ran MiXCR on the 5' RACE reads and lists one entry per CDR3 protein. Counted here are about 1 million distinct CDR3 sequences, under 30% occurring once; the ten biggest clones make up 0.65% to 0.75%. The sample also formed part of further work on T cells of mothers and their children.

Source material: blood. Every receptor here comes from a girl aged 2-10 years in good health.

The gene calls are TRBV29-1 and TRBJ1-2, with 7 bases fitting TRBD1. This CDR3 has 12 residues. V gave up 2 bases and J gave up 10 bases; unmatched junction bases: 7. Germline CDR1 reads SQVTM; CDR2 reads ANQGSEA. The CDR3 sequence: CSVEKTGLAYTF. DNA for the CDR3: TGCAGCGTTGAAAAGACAGGGCTGGCCTACACCTTC.

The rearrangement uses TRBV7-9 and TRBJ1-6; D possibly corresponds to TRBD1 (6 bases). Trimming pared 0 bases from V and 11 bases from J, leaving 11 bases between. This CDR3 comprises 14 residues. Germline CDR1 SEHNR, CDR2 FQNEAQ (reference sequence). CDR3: CASSLAQRGPPLHF. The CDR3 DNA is TGTGCCAGCAGCTTAGCGCAACGGGGGCCACCCCTCCACTTT.

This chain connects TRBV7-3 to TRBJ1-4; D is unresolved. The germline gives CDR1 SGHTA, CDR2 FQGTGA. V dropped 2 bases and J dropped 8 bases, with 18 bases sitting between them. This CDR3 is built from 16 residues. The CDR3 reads CASSLGMTPGREKLFF. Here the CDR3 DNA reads TGTGCCAGCAGCTTAGGAATGACACCTGGGCGCGAAAAACTGTTTTTT.

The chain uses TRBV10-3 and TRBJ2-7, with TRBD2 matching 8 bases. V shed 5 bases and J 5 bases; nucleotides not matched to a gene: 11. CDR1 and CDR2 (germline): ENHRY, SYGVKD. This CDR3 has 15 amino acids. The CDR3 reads CAISPRAGVVDEQYF. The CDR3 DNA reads TGTGCCATCAGTCCGAGAGCGGGAGTTGTCGACGAGCAGTACTTC.

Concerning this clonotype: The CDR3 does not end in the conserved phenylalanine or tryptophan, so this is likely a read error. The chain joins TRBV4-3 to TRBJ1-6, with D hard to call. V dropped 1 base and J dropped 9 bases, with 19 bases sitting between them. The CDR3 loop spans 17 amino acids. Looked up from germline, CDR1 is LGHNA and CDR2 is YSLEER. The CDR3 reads CASSQAGLEGAGSPLHL. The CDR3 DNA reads TGCGCCAGCAGCCAAGCGGGTTTAGAGGGCGCAGGTTCACCCCTCCACCTT.